This TCR beta chain comes out of a study of T-cell memory formation after mild COVID-19. Study background: In these data, TCR clusters were largely donor specific.

Germline V gene data show CDR1 as MGHDK and CDR2 as SYGVNS. V was trimmed by 2 bases and J by 4 bases, leaving 12 bases between them. The CDR3 has 15 residues. Regarding the study as a whole: The appearance of some responding clones in pre-infection memory suggested that cross-reactive memory joined. Whether second-wave clones peaking at day 37 were SARS-CoV-2 specific went unconfirmed.

A 5'RACE reaction primed in the constant segment made cDNA libraries of TCR alpha and TCR beta, and these carried sample barcodes and UMIs. TCRdb re-called the 5' RACE reads with MiXCR, one entry per CDR3 protein. The sample records roughly 500,000 distinct CDR3 sequences, around 21% being singletons. Only a few counts were recorded for this clonotype. No antigen is known for it. V usage is TRBV25-1 and J usage is TRBJ1-5; D gene unclear. The sequenced sample was PBMCs or a T cell subset sorted from them (not recorded which). The clonotype was recovered from an adult woman who had mild COVID-19 (a few samples of this study predate the infection). Cell type and time point are not known. CDR3: CASSEARGGNQPQHF. Written as DNA, the CDR3 is TGTGCCAGCAGTGAAGCCCGAGGAGGGAATCAGCCCCAGCATTTT.